What follows are 21 T cell receptor beta chains derived from one specimen sequenced in a study of T-cell memory formation after mild COVID-19. TCRdb fed the 5' RACE reads into MiXCR, producing one record per CDR3 protein. This sample has roughly 240,000 distinct CDR3 sequences, with roughly 14% found just once. The sequencing input was PBMCs or a T cell subset sorted from them (not recorded which). These receptors were taken from an adult woman who had mild COVID-19 (a few samples of this study predate the infection). Cell type and time point are not known.

This clonotype occurred once. The rearrangement joins TRBV2 to TRBJ2-3; 10 bases fit TRBD2. The germline V gene has CDR1 SNHLY and CDR2 FYNNEI. The V and J ends lost 6 bases and 2 bases, in that order; junction bases with no gene match: 8. The CDR3 spans 16 residues. CDR3 bases: TGTGCCAGCAGAAATCTAGCGGGGGTTGACACAGATACGCAGTATTTT. Protein: CASRNLAGVDTDTQYF.

Only a few counts were recorded for this clonotype. This sequence joins TRBV5-1 and TRBJ1-5; D might be TRBD1 (5 bases). The CDR3 sequence is 15 residues long. Per germline, CDR1 SGHRS and CDR2 YFSETQ. Between the trimmed V and J ends, which lost 5 bases and 1 base, there was a span of 13 bases. The CDR3 nucleotides read TGCGCCAGCAGTCCGGGGGGGATCAGCAATCAGCCCCAGCATTTT. Amino acids: CASSPGGISNQPQHF.

The sample holds a few counts of this clonotype. The chain couples TRBV5-1 to TRBJ1-1; 7 positions match TRBD1. The CDR3 spans 16 residues. V lost 2 bases and J lost 1; bases outside the gene matches: 8. CDR1 and CDR2 from the germline V gene are SGHRS and YFSETQ. This chain's CDR3 is CASSFGVGTANTEAFF. The CDR3 nucleotides are TGCGCCAGCAGCTTCGGAGTGGGGACAGCGAACACTGAAGCTTTCTTT. Full variable domain (remainder filled in from reference TRBV5-1 and TRBJ1-1): KAGVTQTPRYLIKTRGQQVTLSCSPISGHRSVSWYQQTPGQGLQFLFEYFSETQRNKGNFPGRFSGRQFSNSRSEMNVSTLELGDSALYLCASSFGVGTANTEAFFGQGTRLTVV.

This sequence joins TRBV5-1 and TRBJ2-1; TRBD2 agrees at 14 bases. The CDR3 has 15 residues. Germline V gives CDR1 SGHRS, CDR2 YFSETQ. V lost 5 bases, J lost 6 bases, and 4 bases stayed unmatched. CDR3 sequence reads: CASSRGLAGVNEQFF. The CDR3, as DNA: TGCGCCAGCAGTCGGGGACTAGCGGGAGTCAATGAGCAGTTCTTC.

The gene calls are TRBV7-2 and TRBJ1-2; 11 bases fit TRBD1. V dropped 5 bases and J dropped 5; count of bases not matched to a gene: 7. The CDR3 length is 15 residues. Germline V lookup: CDR1 SGHTA, CDR2 FQGNSA. The CDR3 sequence is CASSGWDRGEYGYTF. In nucleotides, the CDR3 is TGTGCCAGCAGCGGTTGGGACAGGGGGGAATATGGCTACACCTTC.

There are a few counts of this clonotype. The V call is TRBV5-1, the J call TRBJ2-7, with 9 nucleotides matching TRBD1. The CDR3 sequence is 14 residues long. Germline CDR1 and CDR2: SGHRS and YFSETQ. The V segment lost 1 base and the J segment 5 bases; nucleotides outside the gene matches: 4. CDR3 DNA: TGCGCCAGCAGCTTGTGGGGACAGGGTGACGAGCAGTACTTC. It translates to CASSLWGQGDEQYF.

The chain links TRBV7-9 to TRBJ2-5; 11 nucleotides line up with TRBD2. From germline, CDR1 is SEHNR and CDR2 FQNEAQ (reference sequence). CDR3 length: 16 residues. With 5 bases clipped from V and 2 bases from J, the junction kept 7 bases outside the gene matches. The CDR3 DNA reads as TGTGCCAGCAGCCATACTAGCGGGAGCTTACAAGAGACCCAGTACTTC. Protein sequence: CASSHTSGSLQETQYF. The whole variable domain, remainder taken from reference TRBV7-9 and TRBJ2-5, is DTGVSQNPRHKITKRGQNVTFRCDPISEHNRLYWYRQTLGQGPEFLTYFQNEAQLEKSRLLSDRFSAERPKGSFSTLEIQRTEQGDSAMYLCASSHTSGSLQETQYFGPGTRLLVL.

This clonotype was counted a few times. V usage is TRBV7-9 and J usage is TRBJ2-7; 7 bases align to TRBD1. From germline, CDR1 is SEHNR and CDR2 FQNEAQ (reference sequence). V lost 5 bases, J lost 5 bases, and 9 bases stayed unmatched. The CDR3 extends over 14 amino acids. In DNA form, the CDR3 reads TGTGCCAGCAGCCTATTACAGGGGAGAAACGAGCAGTACTTC. Residues: CASSLLQGRNEQYF.

The gene calls are TRBV18 and TRBJ2-5, with D tentatively TRBD2 (6 bases). V was pared by 2 bases and J by 5 bases, with 12 bases between. This CDR3 is 14 amino acids long. Germline V gives CDR1 KGHSH, CDR2 LQKENI. The chain's CDR3 is CASSPVRGRETQYF. The CDR3 DNA reads TGTGCCAGCTCACCAGTGCGGGGCCGGGAGACCCAGTACTTC.

The chain joins TRBV6-1 to TRBJ2-5; weak D call: TRBD2 (6 bases). There are 14 residues in the CDR3. CDR1 MNHNS and CDR2 SASEGT come from the germline V gene. V was pared by 5 bases and J by 5 bases, with 15 bases between. CDR3 nucleotide sequence: TGTGCCAGCAGTCCGGGACTCGGAGGGGAGACCCAGTACTTC. Amino acid sequence: CASSPGLGGETQYF.

This clonotype came up a few times. This sequence joins TRBV12-3 or TRBV12-4 and TRBJ2-7, with 8 bases that match TRBD2. The CDR3 loop spans 15 amino acids. V lost 5 bases, J lost 4 bases, and 10 bases stayed unmatched. The DNA of the CDR3 is TGTGCCAGCAGTCCCGATAGCGGGGTGAGGTACGAGCAGTACTTC. Encoded protein: CASSPDSGVRYEQYF.

The chain recombines TRBV6-5 with TRBJ2-5; possible D gene TRBD2, 7 bases. V was shortened by 3 bases and J by 5 bases, with 13 bases between the two germline ends. This CDR3 has 14 residues. Germline values: CDR1 MNHEY, CDR2 SVGAGI. The DNA of the CDR3 is TGTGCCAGCAGTTATAGGGGGGGAAGGGAGACCCAGTACTTC. This encodes CASSYRGGRETQYF.

The chain has TRBV20-1 and TRBJ1-4, with D perhaps TRBD1 (6 bases). V gave up 4 bases and J gave up 7 bases, with 13 bases separating them. The CDR3 contains 13 residues. Germline CDR1 reads DFQATT; CDR2 reads SNEGSKA (reference sequence). CDR3 nucleotides: TGCAGTGCTACAACAGGGAGAGTTGAAAAACTGTTTTTT. Its protein is CSATTGRVEKLFF.

The chain combines TRBV12-5 with TRBJ2-6; no reliable D call. There are 15 residues in the CDR3. Trimming cost V 3 bases and J 0 bases, with 6 bases left between them. Germline V gives CDR1 LGHNT, CDR2 FRNRAP. The CDR3 DNA follows: TGTGCTAGTGGTTTCTTTAGCTCTGGGGCCAACGTCCTGACTTTC. It codes for CASGFFSSGANVLTF. The whole variable domain, remainder taken from reference TRBV12-5 and TRBJ2-6, is DARVTQTPRHKVTEMGQEVTMRCQPILGHNTVFWYRQTMMQGLELLAYFRNRAPLDDSGMPKDRFSAEMPDATLATLKIQPSEPRDSAVYFCASGFFSSGANVLTFGAGSRLTVL.

The chain carries TRBV5-6 and TRBJ1-2; the match to TRBD1 covers 7 bases. This CDR3 is 14 amino acids long. J gave up 5 bases and V 4 bases, and 8 bases lay outside the gene matches. Germline loops: CDR1 SGHDT, CDR2 YYEEEE. CDR3 bases: TGTGCCAGCAGCATCCAACAGGGGAGTTATGGCTACACCTTC. It codes for CASSIQQGSYGYTF.

The J gene is TRBJ1-1, the V gene TRBV20-1; D not resolved. Germline V gives CDR1 DFQATT, CDR2 SNEGSKA (reference sequence). The CDR3 is made up of 13 amino acids. Trimming took off 0 bases at V and 8 bases at J, with 13 bases between the two ends. CDR3 DNA sequence: TGCAGTGCTAGAGATAGGGTACATGAGGAAGCTTTCTTT. This translates into CSARDRVHEEAFF.

A few counts support this clonotype. This chain links TRBV19 with TRBJ2-1; tentative D call: TRBD2 (6 bases). V lost 10 bases and J lost 7, with 17 bases in between. This CDR3 is built from 13 residues. CDR1 is LNHDA and CDR2 is SQIVND in the germline V gene (reference sequence). CDR3 in DNA: TGTGCCAATAGAGCTGGGGGAGGTAATGAGCAGTTCTTC. This encodes CANRAGGGNEQFF.

This clonotype has only a few counts. This chain connects TRBV7-9 to TRBJ2-7; 7 bases are a match to TRBD2. The CDR3 is 14 residues long. Germline V gene lookup returns CDR1 SEHNR and CDR2 FQNEAQ (reference sequence). V lost 2 bases, J lost 4 bases, and 5 bases stayed unmatched. CDR3 coding DNA: TGTGCCAGCAGCTTAATACTAGCGAATTACGAGCAGTACTTC. Its protein is CASSLILANYEQYF.

V is TRBV4-1 and J is TRBJ1-3, with D uncertain. In germline, CDR1 is MGHRA, CDR2 YSYEKL. Between the trimmed V and J ends, which lost 5 bases and 6 bases, there was a span of 17 bases. The CDR3 is 15 amino acids. This chain's CDR3 is CASSSLTASINTIYF. The CDR3 coding sequence is TGCGCCAGCAGCTCCCTGACGGCTTCCATAAACACCATATATTTT.

The chain joins TRBV19 to TRBJ1-2; D is perhaps TRBD1 (6 bases). Trimming removed 6 bases at V and 4 bases at J, with 15 bases between. Germline CDR1 reads LNHDA; CDR2 reads SQIVND (reference sequence). The CDR3 covers 14 residues. CDR3 region: CASSTGQPSYGYTF. The DNA for the CDR3 is TGTGCCAGTAGCACCGGACAGCCAAGCTATGGCTACACCTTC.

The chain couples TRBV12-3 or TRBV12-4 to TRBJ2-5, with D possibly matching TRBD1 (6 bases). Between the trimmed V and J ends, which lost 3 bases and 4 bases, there was a span of 15 bases. The CDR3 totals 15 residues. The CDR3 DNA reads TGTGCCAGCAGTTTCCGACAGGCGGGTACAGAGACCCAGTACTTC. Translation: CASSFRQAGTETQYF.